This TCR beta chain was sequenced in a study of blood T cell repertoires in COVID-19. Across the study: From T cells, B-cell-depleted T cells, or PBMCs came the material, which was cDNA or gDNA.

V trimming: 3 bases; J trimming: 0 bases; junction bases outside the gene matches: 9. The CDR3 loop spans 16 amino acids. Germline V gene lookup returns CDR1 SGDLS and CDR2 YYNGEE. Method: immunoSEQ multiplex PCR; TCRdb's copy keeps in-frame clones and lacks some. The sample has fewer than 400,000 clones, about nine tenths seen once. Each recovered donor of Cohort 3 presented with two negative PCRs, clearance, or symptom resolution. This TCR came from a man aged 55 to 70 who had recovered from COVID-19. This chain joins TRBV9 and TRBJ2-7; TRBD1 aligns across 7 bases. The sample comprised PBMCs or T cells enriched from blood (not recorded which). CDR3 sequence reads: CASSDSPDRSSYEQYF. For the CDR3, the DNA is TGTGCCAGCAGCGACTCCCCGGACAGGAGCTCCTACGAGCAGTACTTC.